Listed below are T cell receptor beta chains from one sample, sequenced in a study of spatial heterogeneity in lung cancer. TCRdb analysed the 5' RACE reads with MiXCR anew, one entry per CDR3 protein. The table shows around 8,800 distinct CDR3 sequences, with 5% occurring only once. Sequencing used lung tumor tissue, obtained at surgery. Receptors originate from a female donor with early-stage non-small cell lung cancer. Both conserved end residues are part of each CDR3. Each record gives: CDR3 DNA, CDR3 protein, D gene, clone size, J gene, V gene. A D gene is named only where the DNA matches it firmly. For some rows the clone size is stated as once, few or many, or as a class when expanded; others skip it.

CDR3 DNA: TGTGCCAGCAGTCAAGACCCCTACGAGCAGTACTTC
CDR3 protein: CASSQDPYEQYF
D gene: .
clone size: medium-sized
J gene: TRBJ2-7
V gene: TRBV28

CDR3 DNA: TGTGCCAGCAGCTTCCGGGACAGGGGAGGGTTTGAGCAGTTCTTC
CDR3 protein: CASSFRDRGGFEQFF
D gene: TRBD1
clone size: .
J gene: TRBJ2-1
V gene: TRBV11-2

CDR3 DNA: TGTGCCAGCAAAGTAGGGACAGTGCGTGACTATGGCTACAACTTC
CDR3 protein: CASKVGTVRDYGYNF
D gene: TRBD1
clone size: few
J gene: TRBJ1-2
V gene: TRBV6-6

CDR3 DNA: TGCGCCAGCAGCATTGGGGTACGTGGCGAGCAGTACTTC
CDR3 protein: CASSIGVRGEQYF
D gene: .
clone size: many
J gene: TRBJ2-7
V gene: TRBV5-1

CDR3 DNA: TGTGCCAGCTCTGTACGGACTAGCGGGAAGGGTGAGCAGTTCTTC
CDR3 protein: CASSVRTSGKGEQFF
D gene: TRBD2
clone size: .
J gene: TRBJ2-1
V gene: TRBV6-6

CDR3 DNA: TGTGCCAGCTCACCAGAACAGGGGGACATTCAGTACTTC
CDR3 protein: CASSPEQGDIQYF
D gene: TRBD1
clone size: many
J gene: TRBJ2-4
V gene: TRBV18

CDR3 DNA: TGCGCCAGCAGCTTGACCGGGACAGGAAGGATCCACGAGCAGTACTTC
CDR3 protein: CASSLTGTGRIHEQYF
D gene: TRBD1
clone size: medium-sized
J gene: TRBJ2-7
V gene: TRBV5-1

CDR3 DNA: TGTGCCATCAGTATGGGGACCCGAGGGTCCTACGAGCAGTACTTC
CDR3 protein: CAISMGTRGSYEQYF
D gene: .
clone size: .
J gene: TRBJ2-7
V gene: TRBV10-3

CDR3 DNA: TGTGCCAGCAGCCGACAAACGCAAGACAATCAGCCCCAGCATTTT
CDR3 protein: CASSRQTQDNQPQHF
D gene: .
clone size: many
J gene: TRBJ1-5
V gene: TRBV7-2

CDR3 DNA: TGTGCCAGCAGGAAGACAGGGGGCGATCCCTCTGGAAACACCATATATTTT
CDR3 protein: CASRKTGGDPSGNTIYF
D gene: TRBD1
clone size: many
J gene: TRBJ1-3
V gene: TRBV6-1

CDR3 DNA: TGCAGTGCTAGAGATGGGCAAACAGGTTTTGGCTACACTGAAGCTTTCTTT
CDR3 protein: CSARDGQTGFGYTEAFF
D gene: .
clone size: medium-sized
J gene: TRBJ1-1
V gene: TRBV20-1

CDR3 DNA: TGTGCCAGCAGCCAAGGAGGCTACGAGCAGTACTTC
CDR3 protein: CASSQGGYEQYF
D gene: .
clone size: medium-sized
J gene: TRBJ2-7
V gene: TRBV4-2

CDR3 DNA: TGCAGCGTTGTACTTATGACAGGCGGCCCGGTCGAGCAGTACTTC
CDR3 protein: CSVVLMTGGPVEQYF
D gene: .
clone size: many
J gene: TRBJ2-7
V gene: TRBV29-1

CDR3 DNA: TGTGCCAGCAGCTTAGGGAATTGGGCCGAAGATTCACCCCTCCACTTT
CDR3 protein: CASSLGNWAEDSPLHF
D gene: .
clone size: medium-sized
J gene: TRBJ1-6
V gene: TRBV7-9

CDR3 DNA: TGTGCCAGCAGCCAAGGGACGGATCCTCGCGAGCAGTACTTC
CDR3 protein: CASSQGTDPREQYF
D gene: .
clone size: many
J gene: TRBJ2-7
V gene: TRBV3-1

CDR3 DNA: TGTGCCAGCAGTAGTGGGACAGGGACAGATACGCAGTATTTT
CDR3 protein: CASSSGTGTDTQYF
D gene: TRBD1
clone size: medium-sized
J gene: TRBJ2-3
V gene: TRBV2

CDR3 DNA: TGTGCCAGCAGCCGATCGGAGGATTCACCCCTCCACTTT
CDR3 protein: CASSRSEDSPLHF
D gene: .
clone size: .
J gene: TRBJ1-6
V gene: TRBV7-6

CDR3 DNA: TGTGCCAGCAGTTATTTTGGAGATACGCAGTATTTT
CDR3 protein: CASSYFGDTQYF
D gene: .
clone size: medium-sized
J gene: TRBJ2-3
V gene: TRBV6-2/TRBV6-3

CDR3 DNA: TGTGCCAGCAGCCCCCCAACCAAAATGGATTTAGTGTATGAGCAGTTCTTC
CDR3 protein: CASSPPTKMDLVYEQFF
D gene: .
clone size: many
J gene: TRBJ2-1
V gene: TRBV7-2

CDR3 DNA: TGTGCCTGGAGTGTACAGGCCGGGGGCACTGAAGCTTTCTTT
CDR3 protein: CAWSVQAGGTEAFF
D gene: .
clone size: many
J gene: TRBJ1-1
V gene: TRBV30

CDR3 DNA: TGTGCCAGCAGTTGGGGGTCTGGCAGTGGCTATGGCTACACCTTC
CDR3 protein: CASSWGSGSGYGYTF
D gene: .
clone size: medium-sized
J gene: TRBJ1-2
V gene: TRBV6-1

CDR3 DNA: TGTGCCAGCAGGTCACGTGGTGGTGGGCACAATGAGCAGTTCTTC
CDR3 protein: CASRSRGGGHNEQFF
D gene: .
clone size: many
J gene: TRBJ2-1
V gene: TRBV6-5

CDR3 DNA: TGTGCCAGTAGTAAGCTCACAGGGTCTGGCTACACCTTC
CDR3 protein: CASSKLTGSGYTF
D gene: .
clone size: medium-sized
J gene: TRBJ1-2
V gene: TRBV19

CDR3 DNA: TGTGCCAGCAGTTCGTACGGGGAGCTGTTTTTT
CDR3 protein: CASSSYGELFF
D gene: .
clone size: many
J gene: TRBJ2-2
V gene: TRBV7-3